This record covers a single T cell receptor (beta chain). This sample was included in a study of cytomegalovirus exposure and HLA in healthy donors. Primers for the PCR totalled 60 Vbeta and 13 Jbeta. The assay was immunoSEQ multiplex PCR, and TCRdb's table has in-frame clones only and misses some. The listing records roughly 140,000 clones. Sample: PBMCs. This TCR came from a man aged 40-50 years in good health and CMV-seronegative.

This CDR3 reads CASSNRRGDNYGYTF. Written as DNA, the CDR3 is TGTGCCAGTAGTAATCGGCGGGGGGATAACTATGGCTACACCTTC. J is TRBJ1-2 and V is TRBV19; weak D call: TRBD1 (5 bases). V dropped 4 bases and J dropped 1 base, with 13 bases sitting between them. CDR1 is LNHDA and CDR2 is SQIVND in the germline V gene (reference sequence). The CDR3 runs 15 residues.